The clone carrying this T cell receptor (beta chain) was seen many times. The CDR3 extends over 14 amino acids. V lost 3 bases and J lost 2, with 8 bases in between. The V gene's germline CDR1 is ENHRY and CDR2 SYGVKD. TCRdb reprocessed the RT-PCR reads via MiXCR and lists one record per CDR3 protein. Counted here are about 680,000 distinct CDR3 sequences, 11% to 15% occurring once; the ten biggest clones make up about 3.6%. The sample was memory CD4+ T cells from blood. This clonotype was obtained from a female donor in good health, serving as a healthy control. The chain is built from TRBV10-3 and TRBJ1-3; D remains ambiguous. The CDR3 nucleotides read TGTGCCATCAGTGACCTTAGGACTGGAAACACCATATATTTT. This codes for CAISDLRTGNTIYF.